Following are 17 T cell receptor beta chains from one sample sequenced in a study of blood T cells in healthy people across ages. A second PCR, run for about 7 to 11 cycles, used a sample-barcoded 5' primer plus a J-beta primer mix. Via MiXCR, TCRdb re-called the 5' RACE reads, giving one row per CDR3 protein. The sample lists 1.5 million to 2 million distinct CDR3 sequences, 28% seen once, with roughly 8.2% in the top ten. What was sequenced was blood. The receptors stem from a woman aged 25-40 years in good health.

This clonotype was detected many times. The V call is TRBV29-1, the J call TRBJ2-3; D remains ambiguous. This CDR3 is built from 11 residues. Germline CDR1 and CDR2: SQVTM and ANQGSEA. V gave up 7 bases and J gave up 3 bases, with 8 bases separating them. The CDR3 reads CSAGWTDTQYF. In nucleotides, the CDR3 is TGCAGCGCCGGGTGGACAGATACGCAGTATTTT.

This clonotype was picked up a small number of times. The genes are TRBV28 and TRBJ1-6; D may be TRBD1 (5 bases). This CDR3 region has 13 residues. Per the germline V gene, CDR1 is MDHEN and CDR2 is SYDVKM. V shed 6 bases and J shed 13 bases, with 16 bases lying between them. The CDR3 sequence is CASSPRTPEPLHF. In DNA form, the CDR3 reads TGTGCCAGCAGCCCCAGGACACCCGAGCCCCTCCACTTT.

This clonotype was picked up a small number of times. A read error may produce the germline difference seen at one junction end. V usage is TRBV5-1 and J usage is TRBJ2-7; no firm D call. This CDR3 region has 14 residues. Germline CDR1 is SGHRS and CDR2 is YFSETQ. CDR3 loop: CTSSRGESSYEQYF. Written as DNA, the CDR3 is TGCACCAGCAGCAGAGGTGAATCCTCCTACGAGCAGTACTTC.

The CDR3 nucleotides are TGTGCCACCTCCCCTAGAGATCAAGAGACCCAGTACTTC. Protein: CATSPRDQETQYF. The chain links TRBV24-1 to TRBJ2-5; D remains unclear. Trimming took off 9 bases at V and 2 bases at J, with 12 bases between the two ends. The CDR3 runs 13 residues. Germline CDR1 and CDR2: KGHDR and SFDVKD.

V usage is TRBV11-2 and J usage is TRBJ2-7; D remains ambiguous. CDR1 and CDR2 (germline): SGHAT, FQNNGV. The length of the CDR3 is 15 residues. Trimming pared 7 bases from V and 1 base from J, leaving 17 bases between. This CDR3 is CASNADLPTSYEQYF. The CDR3 coding sequence is TGTGCCAGCAACGCGGACCTGCCAACTTCCTACGAGCAGTACTTC.

The rearrangement uses TRBV20-1 and TRBJ2-3, with TRBD2 identical over 9 bases. Germline CDR1 is DFQATT and CDR2 is SNEGSKA (reference sequence). Trimming cost V 3 bases and J 9 bases; bases outside gene matches: 13. There are 15 residues in the CDR3. As DNA, the CDR3 is TGCAGTGCTAGGGGTGGGACTAGCATATTTCGAACGCAGTATTTT. Its protein is CSARGGTSIFRTQYF.

This clonotype was counted at least ten times. This sequence joins TRBV30 and TRBJ2-7; D unresolved. Germline V lookup: CDR1 GTSNPN, CDR2 SVGIG (reference sequence). This CDR3 has 14 residues. Deletions cut 4 bases from V and 3 bases from J, with 16 bases between. The chain's CDR3 is CAWKPSGASYEQYF. The CDR3 DNA sequence: TGTGCCTGGAAGCCCTCAGGAGCCAGCTACGAGCAGTACTTC.

As regards this clonotype: Being one base from a much bigger clone, this may be a read error. J is TRBJ2-5 and V is TRBV28, with TRBD1 matching over 7 bases. The DNA end favors TRBJ2-7, so the J call may be wrong. The CDR3 has 14 amino acids. The germline V gene has CDR1 MDHEN and CDR2 SYDVKM. CDR3 nucleotide sequence: TGTGCCAGCAGAGCGACAGGGATGGCCTACGAGCAGTACTTC. This sequence encodes CASRATGMAYEQYF.

This chain links TRBV29-1 with TRBJ2-1; 12 positions match TRBD1. CDR1 SQVTM and CDR2 ANQGSEA come from the germline V gene. CDR3 length: 14 residues. The V segment lost 7 bases and the J segment 13 bases; nucleotides outside the gene matches: 14. Written as DNA, the CDR3 is TGCAGCGCCAGGGACAGGGGGCGCCTAGAGACCCAGTTCTTC. This sequence encodes CSARDRGRLETQFF.

The chain employs TRBV12-3 or TRBV12-4 and TRBJ2-5, with a possible D match to TRBD2 (6 bases). The CDR3 is made up of 14 amino acids. Trimming pared 6 bases from V and 2 bases from J, leaving 13 bases between. CDR3 residues: CASRTRRGQETQYF. CDR3 in DNA: TGTGCCAGCAGAACAAGGAGGGGACAAGAGACCCAGTACTTC.

In the case of this clonotype: The CDR3 does not close with the conserved phenylalanine or tryptophan, likely indicating a read error. The rearrangement links TRBV6-2 or TRBV6-3 to TRBJ2-7; 12 nucleotides match TRBD2. CDR3 length equals 17 residues. V was pared by 2 bases and J by 3 bases, with 8 bases of the junction left unmatched. Germline V gene lookup returns CDR1 MNHEY and CDR2 SVGEGT. The CDR3 region is CASSYVGTSGSNYEQYL. Written as DNA, the CDR3 is TGTGCCAGCAGTTACGTCGGGACTAGCGGGTCGAACTACGAGCAGTACTTA.

This clonotype was counted once. V usage is TRBV2 and J usage is TRBJ1-6; 7 bases align to TRBD1. The CDR3 loop spans 14 amino acids. Germline loops: CDR1 SNHLY, CDR2 FYNNEI. V was clipped by 6 bases and J by 11 bases; unmatched bases: 10. This CDR3 reads CASRRTGGVAPLHF. The CDR3 nucleotides are TGTGCCAGCAGACGGACAGGTGGGGTTGCACCCCTCCACTTT.

The chain links TRBV9 to TRBJ1-4; D is ambiguous. Germline CDR1 is SGDLS and CDR2 is YYNGEE. CDR3 length: 15 residues. V lost 3 bases to trimming and J lost 3 bases, with 12 bases between them. The CDR3 nucleotides read TGTGCCAGCAGCGCCGGACGGCAATCTAATGAAAAACTGTTTTTT. Translating it yields CASSAGRQSNEKLFF.

This clonotype has just a few counts. The chain employs TRBV2 and TRBJ2-1; TRBD2 agrees at 10 bases. Germline V gives CDR1 SNHLY, CDR2 FYNNEI. The CDR3 is 16 residues long. J lost 10 bases, V lost 8 bases, and 17 bases had no gene match. CDR3 bases: TGTGCCAGCCGCCTCACGAGCGGGGGGGCTGGCGGGGAGCAGTTCTTC. Encoded protein: CASRLTSGGAGGEQFF.

The genes are TRBV24-1 and TRBJ2-1; 11 positions match TRBD2. J lost 9 bases, V lost 3 bases, and 9 bases had no gene match. CDR1 and CDR2 from the germline V gene are KGHDR and SFDVKD. CDR3 length equals 16 residues. The CDR3 sequence: CATSDLAGGRVGEQFF. The CDR3 bases are TGTGCCACCAGTGATCTAGCGGGGGGCAGAGTCGGTGAGCAGTTCTTC.

This clonotype has only one observation. V is TRBV7-2 and J is TRBJ2-1, with a weak D call TRBD2 (7 bases). CDR3 length equals 16 residues. Germline V lookup: CDR1 SGHTA, CDR2 FQGNSA. Trimming pared 3 bases from V and 1 base from J, leaving 13 bases between. CDR3 sequence (DNA): TGTGCCAGCAGCTTGGCTCGGGGGGCATCCTACAATGAGCAGTTCTTC. As protein: CASSLARGASYNEQFF. Full variable domain (remainder filled in from reference TRBV7-2 and TRBJ2-1): GAGVSQSPSNKVTEKGKDVELRCDPISGHTALYWYRQSLGQGLEFLIYFQGNSAPDKSGLPSDRFSAERTGGSVSTLTIQRTQQEDSAVYLCASSLARGASYNEQFFGPGTRLTVL.

The V and J genes are TRBV7-2 and TRBJ2-1, with 7 bases aligning to TRBD2. Per germline, CDR1 SGHTA and CDR2 FQGNSA. The CDR3 loop spans 16 amino acids. The junction had 17 bases not matched to a gene; V was cut back by 2 bases and J by 13 bases. This chain's CDR3 is CASSLNGAGVEETQFF. CDR3 sequence (DNA): TGTGCCAGCAGCTTAAATGGGGCGGGGGTGGAGGAGACCCAGTTCTTC.